Included here is one TCR beta chain sequence, with context. As yet, its antigen is unknown. This entry belongs to a study of vaccination and CD4 T cells after COVID-19. The treatment was: approximately 10-day PBMC culture with coronavirus spike peptide pools or control peptides (ViraFEST assay). Oncomine TCR Beta short-read sequencing was applied to DNA from cultured CD4+ T cells. One entry per CDR3 protein, called by TCRdb with MiXCR from the PCR reads. The sample has fewer than 15,000 distinct CDR3 sequences; under 55% are singletons. Germline V gene sequence: CDR1 MNHEY, CDR2 SVGAGI. CDR3 size: 15 residues. V shed 2 bases and J shed 8 bases, with 13 bases lying between them.

This chain joins TRBV6-5 and TRBJ1-6, with a tentative D call TRBD1 (6 bases). The source is a human donor who had recovered from COVID-19. The sequences come from CD4+ T cells from blood, cultured in vitro, collected after SARS-CoV-2 vaccination. Here the CDR3 DNA reads TGTGCCAGCAGTTACAGGGGGATGAGGGATTCACCCCTCCACTTT. Protein: CASSYRGMRDSPLHF.